The 9 T cell receptor beta chains in this list originate from one sample, sequenced in a study of Ad26.COV2.S vaccination and SARS-CoV-2 variants (dated by TCRdb to the early 2020s). The sample's treatment or condition label, in plain terms: some 20 received Ad26.COV2.S at low or high dose, single or two shots; several received placebo; per-sample allocation not given. For vaccine and placebo recipients, repertoires were sequenced using samples collected on day 63 after the first injection. Libraries were made using the immunoSEQ multiplex PCR assay. Sourced from immuneACCESS, this table was stored by TCRdb with only in-frame sequences that have V and J called. A share of the clones is absent; for the studies checked, an unresolved V gene accounts for under half, and the remainder has no known explanation. The sample table shows 350,000 to 600,000 clones, and 70% to 90% are seen once. The ten largest account for roughly 1.7% of the sample.

The sample in question was peripheral blood, obtained in a trial of Ad26.COV2.S vaccine versus placebo. Every receptor here comes from a person between 18 and 65 years old who received the Ad26.COV2.S COVID-19 vaccine or a placebo.

The V call is TRBV6-2 or TRBV6-3, the J call TRBJ1-5; no clear D. V was clipped by 5 bases and J by 3 bases, with 14 bases between them. CDR1 is MNHEY, CDR2 SVGEGT, per germline. This CDR3 region has 15 residues. The CDR3 DNA sequence: TGTGCCAGCAGTCACATACGGGAGACCAATCAGCCCCAGCATTTT. It yields the protein CASSHIRETNQPQHF.

This rearrangement joins TRBV28 to TRBJ1-3; no clear D. The CDR3 has 14 residues. V was shortened by 2 bases and J by 1 base, with 6 bases between the two germline ends. Germline CDR1 is MDHEN and CDR2 is SYDVKM. CDR3 coding DNA: TGTGCCAGCAGTTTAGACATGTCTGGAAACACCATATATTTT. It is translated as CASSLDMSGNTIYF.

The table lists this clone with a count of one. The chain combines TRBV3-1 (or the pseudogene TRBV3-2) with TRBJ2-5; maybe TRBD2 (7 bases). The CDR3 contains 15 residues. Germline CDR1 reads LGHDT; CDR2 reads YNNKEL (reference sequence). V gave up 1 base and J gave up 5 bases, with 14 bases separating them. CDR3 loop: CASSQASGGWETQYF. In nucleotides, the CDR3 is TGTGCCAGCAGCCAAGCGTCGGGGGGCTGGGAGACCCAGTACTTC.

The chain has TRBV4-3 and TRBJ2-3; 9 bases are shared with TRBD1. CDR1 LGHNA and CDR2 YSLEER come from the germline V gene. The CDR3 covers 19 residues. Trimming removed 0 bases from V and 6 bases from J; junction bases left unmatched: 16. The CDR3 DNA reads TGCGCCAGCAGCCAAGAAGGGACAGGGCTGTCTGGTGGACGCGATACGCAGTATTTT. Its protein is CASSQEGTGLSGGRDTQYF.

The rearrangement uses TRBV19 and TRBJ1-1, with D possibly being TRBD1 (5 bases). The germline V gene encodes CDR1 LNHDA and CDR2 SQIVND (reference sequence). The CDR3 totals 16 residues. Trimming shortened V by 6 bases and J by 1 base, and 18 bases separated the two germline ends. In DNA, the CDR3 is TGTGCCAGTAGCGCAAAGTGGGGGGGTCGGAACACTGAAGCTTTCTTT. Translation gives CASSAKWGGRNTEAFF.

CDR3 sequence reads: CASSLRGAGTAGQNTGELFF. The CDR3 DNA follows: TGTGCCAGCAGCCTCCGGGGGGCCGGGACGGCAGGTCAAAACACCGGGGAGCTGTTTTTT. The chain combines TRBV9 with TRBJ2-2; possible D gene TRBD2, 7 bases. Trimming pared 4 bases from V and 2 bases from J, leaving 27 bases between. CDR1 and CDR2 from the germline V gene are SGDLS and YYNGEE. The CDR3 runs 20 residues.

This chain uses TRBV7-6 with TRBJ2-3; 7 bases agree with TRBD1. This CDR3 region has 16 residues. CDR1 is SGHVS and CDR2 is FNYEAQ in the germline V gene. The V gene end was trimmed by 0 bases and the J gene end by 11 bases; junction bases not matched to a gene: 14. The CDR3 protein is CASSLAGGVRTGEQYF. The CDR3 bases are TGTGCCAGCAGCTTAGCTGGTGGCGTGCGAACAGGGGAGCAGTATTTT.

The count of this clone is one. J is TRBJ2-3 and V is TRBV7-3; tentative D call: TRBD2 (5 bases). The CDR3 has 14 amino acids. Germline V CDR1 and CDR2: SGHTA, FQGTGA. V was clipped by 1 base and J by 5 bases, with 10 bases between them. As DNA, the CDR3 is TGTGCCAGCAGCTTAATGTTCGGGGAAGATACGCAGTATTTT. This translates into CASSLMFGEDTQYF.

In its sample, this clone was seen once. The chain couples TRBV28 to TRBJ1-2; D is perhaps TRBD1 (6 bases). Trimming stripped 4 bases from V and 1 base from J, with 13 bases between. The CDR3 is 15 residues long. Per the germline V gene, CDR1 is MDHEN and CDR2 is SYDVKM. The CDR3, as DNA: TGTGCCAGCAGTTCCTCGGGACACCTTAACTATGGCTACACCTTC. Its translation is CASSSSGHLNYGYTF.